These 18 T cell receptor beta chains share one sample of origin, sequenced in a study of shared clonotypes between healthy human individuals. Naive-designated CD8 cells lacked CD45RO, were positively enriched for CCR7, and omitted terminally differentiated effector memory CD45RA+ cells. Sequenced by immunoSEQ multiplex PCR; TCRdb stores in-frame clones only, minus some. The sample consists of about 680,000 clones, 92% of them appearing once. Input material: naive CD8+ T cells sorted from blood. These receptors were taken from a man between 25 and 39 years old in good health.

To note about this clone: Other DNA sequences in this specimen translate into the identical CDR3. DNA of the CDR3: TGCGCCAGCAGCTTGGCGGGAAGCTCCTACAATGAGCAGTTCTTC. It yields the protein CASSLAGSSYNEQFF. The rearrangement uses TRBV5-1 and TRBJ2-1; tentative D call: TRBD2 (5 bases). The CDR3 spans 15 residues. The germline V and J ends were trimmed by 0 bases and 0 bases, with 7 bases remaining between them. Germline V gives CDR1 SGHRS, CDR2 YFSETQ.

This clone is a singleton in its sample. The CDR3 loop reads CSSTSASSYEQYF. As DNA, the CDR3 is TGCAGCAGCACTAGCGCGAGCTCCTACGAGCAGTACTTC. The rearrangement uses TRBV29-1 and TRBJ2-7; 7 bases match TRBD2. Germline V gene data show CDR1 as SQVTM and CDR2 as ANQGSEA. This CDR3 has 13 amino acids. Losses at the gene ends were 8 bases for V and 0 bases for J; bases not matched to a gene: 7.

This clone occurred a few times. The V and J genes are TRBV9 and TRBJ1-2, with D unclear. Germline assignment: CDR1 SGDLS and CDR2 YYNGEE. This CDR3 is 16 amino acids long. The V end was cut by 3 bases, the J end by 4 bases, with 19 bases between. In nucleotides, the CDR3 is TGTGCCAGCAGCGCCTCGTGGACCGGGGATGCCTATGGCTACACCTTC. Its protein is CASSASWTGDAYGYTF.

Remarks on this clone: In the same sample, other DNA sequences code for this CDR3. The chain couples TRBV19 to TRBJ1-5; D gene unclear. The CDR3 has 15 residues. V lost 0 bases, J lost 1 base, and 7 bases lay in between. Germline V gives CDR1 LNHDA, CDR2 SQIVND (reference sequence). CDR3 loop: CASSIDLGSNQPQHF. The CDR3 DNA sequence: TGTGCCAGTAGTATAGATCTCGGCAGCAATCAGCCCCAGCATTTT. Using reference TRBV19 and TRBJ1-5 for the parts outside the CDR3, the full variable domain is DGGITQSPKYLFRKEGQNVTLSCEQNLNHDAMYWYRQDPGQGLRLIYYSQIVNDFQKGDIAEGYSVSREKKESFPLTVTSAQKNPTAFYLCASSIDLGSNQPQHFGDGTRLSIL.

The rearrangement links TRBV7-9 to TRBJ2-2; D unclear. The germline CDR1 and CDR2 sequences are SEHNR and FQNEAQ (reference sequence). The CDR3 length is 12 residues. Trimming took off 2 bases at V and 5 bases at J, with 3 bases between the two ends. The CDR3 is CASSLLTGELFF. CDR3 DNA: TGTGCCAGCAGCTTACTAACCGGGGAGCTGTTTTTT.

This clone has a single count. The chain employs TRBV29-1 and TRBJ2-1; D not certain. CDR1 SQVTM and CDR2 ANQGSEA come from the germline V gene. V lost 8 bases to trimming and J lost 6 bases, with 17 bases between them. The CDR3 runs to 13 residues. CDR3 in amino acids: CSLGWSGVNEQFF. DNA for the CDR3: TGCAGCCTTGGTTGGAGTGGGGTCAATGAGCAGTTCTTC.

V gene TRBV28 combines with J gene TRBJ2-7; 7 nucleotides align to TRBD1. This CDR3 comprises 16 residues. Trimming took 3 bases from V and 2 from J; bases not matched to a gene: 10. Germline values: CDR1 MDHEN, CDR2 SYDVKM. The CDR3: CASSFSEFDRAYEQYF. The CDR3 coding sequence is TGTGCCAGCAGTTTTTCCGAATTTGACAGGGCCTACGAGCAGTACTTC.

The chain joins TRBV4-3 to TRBJ1-1; D may be TRBD1 (5 bases). V lost 4 bases to trimming and J lost 4 bases, with 16 bases between them. The CDR3 runs to 15 residues. In germline, CDR1 is LGHNA, CDR2 YSLEER. The CDR3, as DNA: TGCGCCAGCAGCCCCGGGAGAGGGGCGGTCACTGAAGCTTTCTTT. Its protein product is CASSPGRGAVTEAFF.

The chain joins TRBV16 to TRBJ2-7; D not resolved. V was cut by 0 bases and J by 0 bases, with 12 bases left in between. Per germline, CDR1 KGHSY and CDR2 FQNENV. The CDR3 extends over 16 amino acids. In nucleotides, the CDR3 is TGTGCCAGCAGCCAATCCAAGGGAATCCTCTCCTACGAGCAGTACTTC. Translation: CASSQSKGILSYEQYF.

This rearrangement joins TRBV7-9 to TRBJ2-3; D not resolved. CDR1 and CDR2 (germline): SEHNR, FQNEAQ (reference sequence). Trimming left V 1 base short and J 0 bases short, with 11 bases between. There are 16 residues in the CDR3. CDR3 nucleotide sequence: TGTGCCAGCAGCTTAGGCAGCGCAGCTAGCACAGATACGCAGTATTTT. It is translated as CASSLGSAASTDTQYF.

Comment on this clone: The sample carries other DNA sequences with the same CDR3. CDR3 protein: CASSSAYEQYF. The DNA of the CDR3 is TGTGCCAGCAGCTCTGCATACGAGCAGTACTTC. This chain connects TRBV28 to TRBJ2-7; D remains unclear. Deletions cut 6 bases from V and 4 bases from J, with 7 bases between. CDR1 is MDHEN, CDR2 SYDVKM, per germline. The CDR3 has 11 amino acids.

This clone was seen a single time. The CDR3 spells CASSPDSSYEQYF. The CDR3, as DNA: TGTGCCAGCAGCCCGGACAGCTCCTACGAGCAGTACTTC. The V and J genes are TRBV7-3 and TRBJ2-7, with D maybe TRBD1 (6 bases). The CDR3 totals 13 residues. The V gene's germline CDR1 is SGHTA and CDR2 FQGTGA. V dropped 5 bases and J dropped 0 bases, with 8 bases sitting between them.

This sequence joins TRBV5-4 and TRBJ2-1; D may be TRBD2 (6 bases). Germline CDR1 reads SGHNT; CDR2 reads YYREEE (reference sequence). Trimming removed 4 bases at V and 4 bases at J, with 18 bases between. The CDR3 runs to 16 residues. DNA for the CDR3: TGTGCCAGCAGCCTCCGGGACTCCCGGGGGTACAATGAGCAGTTCTTC. Translating gives CASSLRDSRGYNEQFF.

The chain joins TRBV2 to TRBJ1-4, with D hard to call. V lost 6 bases, J lost 8 bases, and 13 bases lay in between. The CDR3 is 13 amino acids. Germline lookup yields CDR1 SNHLY and CDR2 FYNNEI. The CDR3 DNA sequence: TGTGCCAGCAGGGACCGTGGGGAGGAAAAACTGTTTTTT. It translates to CASRDRGEEKLFF. The whole variable domain, filled in from reference TRBV2 and TRBJ1-4, reads EPEVTQTPSHQVTQMGQEVILRCVPISNHLYFYWYRQILGQKVEFLVSFYNNEISEKSEIFDDQFSVERPDGSNFTLKIRSTKLEDSAMYFCASRDRGEEKLFFGSGTQLSVL.

The V gene is TRBV7-9, the J gene TRBJ1-5; 8 bases match TRBD1. The CDR3 consists of 15 residues. Germline CDR1 reads SEHNR; CDR2 reads FQNEAQ (reference sequence). V shed 3 bases, J shed 4 bases, and the junction held 5 bases outside the gene matches. This chain's CDR3 is CASSFGQGANQPQHF. The CDR3 DNA sequence: TGTGCCAGCAGCTTTGGGCAGGGGGCGAATCAGCCCCAGCATTTT.

The chain has TRBV5-4 and TRBJ1-3; 10 bases line up with TRBD1. The germline V gene encodes CDR1 SGHNT and CDR2 YYREEE (reference sequence). The CDR3 runs 16 residues. Losses at the gene ends were 4 bases for V and 4 bases for J; bases not matched to a gene: 8. The CDR3 is CASSLTGGARGNTIYF. The CDR3 DNA reads TGTGCCAGCAGCCTGACAGGGGGCGCAAGGGGAAACACCATATATTTT.

In its sample, this clone was seen once. The CDR3 loop reads CASSQFPGQGNQPQHF. The DNA of the CDR3 is TGTGCCAGCAGCCAATTCCCCGGACAGGGGAACCAGCCCCAGCATTTT. V is TRBV28 and J is TRBJ1-5, with 9 bases fitting TRBD1. This CDR3 spans 16 amino acids. The germline CDR1 and CDR2 sequences are MDHEN and SYDVKM. The V segment lost 6 bases and the J segment 7 bases; nucleotides outside the gene matches: 13.

This rearrangement joins TRBV2 to TRBJ2-1, with a weak D call TRBD2 (5 bases). Trimming shortened V by 7 bases and J by 0 bases, and 16 bases separated the two germline ends. This CDR3 has 16 amino acids. Germline loops: CDR1 SNHLY, CDR2 FYNNEI. In DNA, the CDR3 is TGTGCCAGCATTGTACACGGGAAATACTCCTACAATGAGCAGTTCTTC. This encodes CASIVHGKYSYNEQFF.